This T cell receptor beta chain is drawn from a study of T-cell reconstitution after alpha-beta-depleted transplantation in children (dated by TCRdb to 2016 to 2018). At the level of the whole study: Using TCR repertoire profiling, the study quantitatively followed how T-cell immune reconstitution unfolded in children after TCRalphabeta/CD19-depleted allogeneic hematopoietic cell transplantation.

The library was produced with PCR. This sample was sequenced with an Illumina HiSeq 2500. TCR library preparation used molecular barcoding, with unique molecular identifiers applied to normalize quantification of the TCRbeta repertoire. TCRdb reran the public reads through fastp at Q25 and MiXCR, keeping productive beta chains. Rows with one shared CDR3 protein collapse into an entry with the most common genes and DNA. For this sample there are 480,000 or so distinct CDR3 sequences; roughly a tenth appear just once. The top ten hold approximately 2% of the sample. What the work shows at the level of the full study, not this receptor alone: In some patients, the high TCRbeta diversity seen at day 60 was put down to recipient T cells and intrathymic progenitors that had survived conditioning. Over subsequent months, a decline in hyperexpanded clone frequencies was noted, and after one year, T-cell counts and TCRbeta diversity were mostly ascribed to newly produced T cells. Apparently early alphabetaT-cell count recovery about two months after transplant reportedly relied on only several hundred rapidly expanded clones derived from non-depleted graft cells.

This clonotype showed up many times. What antigen it recognizes has not been identified. The record has no base qualities; no much larger clone is one base away. Interpreted using the paper, the treatment or condition label stands for: allogeneic hematopoietic cell transplantation with graft depleted of TCRalphabeta T cells and CD19 B cells. The transplant recipients were children given TCRalphabeta/CD19-depleted allogeneic hematopoietic cell grafts. This TCR came from a child under 10 years old with inherited bone marrow failure, due to receive a stem cell transplant. The starting material was PBMCs, obtained before TCRalphabeta/CD19-depleted stem cell transplant.

The DNA sequence is as follows: TGCGCCAGCAGCCCAGGACCAGGCGCAGATACGCAGTATTTT. The resulting protein is CASSPGPGADTQYF. This chain is built from TRBV4-3 and TRBJ2-3; the D gene cannot be resolved reliably. The CDR3 runs 14 amino acids, cysteine and phenylalanine included. CDR3 DNA is the only sequence kept; it has 42 bases, read in frame from the first base. CDR1 and CDR2 are drawn from the germline V gene: LGHNA, YSLEER. V was cut back by 4 bases and J by 4 bases, leaving a gap of 12 bases between them.